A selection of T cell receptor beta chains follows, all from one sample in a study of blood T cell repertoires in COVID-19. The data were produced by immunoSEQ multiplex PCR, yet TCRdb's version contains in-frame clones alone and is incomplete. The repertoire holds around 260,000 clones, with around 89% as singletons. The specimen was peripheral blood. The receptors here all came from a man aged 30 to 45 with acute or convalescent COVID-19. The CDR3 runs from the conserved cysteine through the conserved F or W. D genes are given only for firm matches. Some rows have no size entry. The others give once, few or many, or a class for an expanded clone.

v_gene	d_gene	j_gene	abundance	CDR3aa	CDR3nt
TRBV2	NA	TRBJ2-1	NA	CASKQGESYNEQFF	TGTGCCAGCAAACAGGGAGAATCCTACAATGAGCAGTTCTTC
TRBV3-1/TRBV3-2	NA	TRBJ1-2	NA	CASSRRQFDYGYTF	TGTGCCAGCAGTCGCAGACAGTTTGACTATGGCTACACCTTC
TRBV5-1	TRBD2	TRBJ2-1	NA	CASSLGTSGGSYNEQFF	TGCGCCAGCAGCTTGGGGACTAGCGGGGGCTCCTACAATGAGCAGTTCTTC
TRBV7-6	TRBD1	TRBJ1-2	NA	CASSLARPGQKRSNYGYTF	TGTGCCAGCAGCTTAGCTCGGCCGGGACAGAAACGTTCTAACTATGGCTACACCTTC
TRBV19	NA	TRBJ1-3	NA	CASSLGNTIYF	TGTGCCAGTAGCCTTGGAAACACCATATATTTT
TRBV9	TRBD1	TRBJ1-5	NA	CASSPGGGNQPQHF	TGTGCCAGCAGCCCAGGGGGCGGCAATCAGCCCCAGCATTTT
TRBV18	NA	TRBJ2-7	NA	CASRYHYEQYF	TGTGCCAGTCGGTATCACTACGAGCAGTACTTC
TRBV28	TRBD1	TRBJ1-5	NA	CASSPWDSRNQPQHF	TGTGCCAGCAGTCCCTGGGACAGTCGCAATCAGCCCCAGCATTTT
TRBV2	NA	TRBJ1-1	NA	CASSERNRGQRNTEAFF	TGTGCCAGCAGTGAACGGAACCGGGGACAAAGAAACACTGAAGCTTTCTTT
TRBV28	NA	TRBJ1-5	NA	CASSGLGRLSNQPQHF	TGTGCCAGCAGTGGGCTTGGGAGGTTGAGCAATCAGCCCCAGCATTTT
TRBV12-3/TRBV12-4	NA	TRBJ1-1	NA	CASSFAGIEAFF	TGTGCCAGCAGTTTTGCCGGGATTGAAGCTTTCTTT
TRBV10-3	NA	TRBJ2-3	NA	CAISEGTHTDTQYF	TGTGCCATCAGTGAAGGGACTCACACAGATACGCAGTATTTT
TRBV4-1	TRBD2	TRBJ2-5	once	CASSQGLAGGQETQYF	TGCGCCAGCAGCCAGGGACTAGCGGGAGGGCAAGAGACCCAGTACTTC
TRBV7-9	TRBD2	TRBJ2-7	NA	CASSPPGGEYEQYF	TGTGCCAGCAGCCCCCCGGGGGGGGAGTACGAGCAGTACTTC
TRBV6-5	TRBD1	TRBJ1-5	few	CASRPGQRVQPQHF	TGTGCCAGCAGACCGGGACAGAGGGTCCAGCCCCAGCATTTT
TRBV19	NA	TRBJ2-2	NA	CASRVQGLAGELFF	TGTGCCAGTAGAGTCCAGGGCTTGGCCGGGGAGCTGTTTTTT